This is a list of T cell receptor beta chains from one sample in a study of T-cell reconstitution after alpha-beta-depleted transplantation in children. MiXCR, run by TCRdb on the PCR reads, gives a single entry per CDR3 protein. The table shows roughly 570,000 distinct CDR3 sequences, with 25% to 30% occurring only once. The source material was PBMCs, sampled before TCRalphabeta/CD19-depleted stem cell transplant. Every receptor here comes from a boy under two years old with Wiskott-Aldrich syndrome, due to receive a stem cell transplant. Both conserved end residues are part of each CDR3. The D gene is left open where the match is weak. Clone size is not always given. Where it is, it says once, few, many or a class for expanded clones.

NA TRBJ1-2 TRBV5-1 NA TGCGCCAGCAGCTTGGCCGCGGCGGGGTTTAGAAGTGATGGCTACACCTTC CASSLAAAGFRSDGYTF
NA TRBJ1-1 TRBV5-5 few TGTGCCAGCAGCTCCTCAGGGATTACCAACACTGAAGCTTTCTTT CASSSSGITNTEAFF
TRBD2 TRBJ2-2 TRBV14 once TGTGCCAGCAGCCAACGGACTAGCGCTAACACCGGGGAGCTGTTTTTT CASSQRTSANTGELFF
TRBD2 TRBJ2-7 TRBV29-1 NA TGCAGCGTTTTGGGACTAGCGGGAGTAAGCGAGCAGTACTTC CSVLGLAGVSEQYF
TRBD2 TRBJ2-7 TRBV5-1 NA TGCGCCAGCAGCTTGATACTAGCGGAAACCTACGAGCAGTGCTTC CASSLILAETYEQCF
NA TRBJ2-7 TRBV12-3/TRBV12-4 few TGTGCCAGCAGTTTGAATCCTAGCTCCTACGAGCAGTACTTC CASSLNPSSYEQYF
NA TRBJ2-6 TRBV20-1 NA TGCAGTGCTAAAGACACGCACAGATCTGGGGCCAACGTCCTGACTTTC CSAKDTHRSGANVLTF
NA TRBJ2-1 TRBV15 NA TGTGCCACCAGCAGAGGGACGTACCACAATGAGCAGTTCTTC CATSRGTYHNEQFF
TRBD2 TRBJ2-1 TRBV7-9 NA TGTGCCATTGCGGGGGGAAAGAACAATGAGCAGTTCTTC CAIAGGKNNEQFF
NA TRBJ2-5 TRBV5-1 few TGCGCCAGCAGCTTGGCTGGTCCCGGCGAGGAGACCCAGTACTTC CASSLAGPGEETQYF
TRBD2 TRBJ2-1 TRBV29-1 NA TGCAGCGTTGAAGATAGGGCTAGCGGGGGTTATGAGCAGTTCTTC CSVEDRASGGYEQFF
NA TRBJ2-1 TRBV5-1 few TGCGCCAGCAGCTTGGTTAACCCAGATAATGAGCAGTTCTTC CASSLVNPDNEQFF
TRBD1 TRBJ2-5 TRBV6-5 NA TGTGCCAGCAGTTACTCGGTACAGGGGGTGAAGCAGACCCAGTACTTC CASSYSVQGVKQTQYF
TRBD1 TRBJ2-1 TRBV24-1 NA TGTGCCACCAGGGGGACAGGTGCAAACAATGAGCAGTTCTTC CATRGTGANNEQFF
NA TRBJ2-6 TRBV27 few TGTGCCAGCAGTTTTGGGGTGGGAGGGGCCAACGTCCTGACTTTC CASSFGVGGANVLTF
TRBD1 TRBJ2-5 TRBV12-5 NA TGTGCTAGTGGTCTCGACGTCGGGACAGAAAGACAAGAGACCCAGTACTTC CASGLDVGTERQETQYF
NA TRBJ1-2 TRBV12-3/TRBV12-4 NA TGTGCCAGCAGTTTCTTGAGTAGACCGTTCTATGGCTACACCTTC CASSFLSRPFYGYTF
TRBD1 TRBJ2-4 TRBV5-6 NA TGTGCCAGCAGCCAGGACAGGAAAAACATTCAGTACTTC CASSQDRKNIQYF
TRBD2 TRBJ2-1 TRBV2 NA TGTGCCAGCAGATACAGGACTAGTAGGAATGAGCAGTTCTTC CASRYRTSRNEQFF
NA TRBJ1-1 TRBV30 few TGTGCCTGGAGTATTTCTGGGGGCACTGAAGCTTTCTTT CAWSISGGTEAFF
TRBD2 TRBJ2-3 TRBV2 NA TGTGCCAGCCGACTAGCGGAATTCACAGATACGCAGTATTTT CASRLAEFTDTQYF
TRBD1 TRBJ1-2 TRBV5-1 few TGCGCCAGCAGCTGGGACAGGAGGCCCTATGGCTACACCTTC CASSWDRRPYGYTF
NA TRBJ2-1 TRBV12-3/TRBV12-4 NA TGTGCCAGCCAAGTTGAGCGGAGGAGGGACGATGAGCAGTTCTTC CASQVERRRDDEQFF
TRBD2 TRBJ2-7 TRBV5-5 NA TGTGCCAGCAGCTTAGTAGGTAGCGGGAGGACCTACGAGCAGTACTTC CASSLVGSGRTYEQYF
NA TRBJ2-3 TRBV5-1 few TGCGCCAGCAGCTCCACAATTAGGGAGGGCACAGATACGCAGTATTTT CASSSTIREGTDTQYF
NA TRBJ2-1 TRBV5-1 NA TGCGCCAGCAGCTTCGGACGAACCTACAATGAGCAGTTCTTC CASSFGRTYNEQFF
TRBD2 TRBJ2-4 TRBV6-5 NA TGTGCCAGCAGTTATGTGCTAGCGGGAGGGCTAGCCAAAAACATTCAGTACTTC CASSYVLAGGLAKNIQYF
TRBD1 TRBJ2-2 TRBV5-1 NA TGCGCCAGCAGCCCCACAACAGGGGACACCGGGGAGCTGTTTTTT CASSPTTGDTGELFF
TRBD2 TRBJ2-3 TRBV9 NA TGTGCCAGCAGCGTCGGACTAGCGGCCACAGATACGCAGTATTTT CASSVGLAATDTQYF
NA TRBJ2-1 TRBV20-1 few TGCAGTGCTAGAGGGATCGGGCTCTACAATGAGCAGTTCTTC CSARGIGLYNEQFF
NA TRBJ1-6 TRBV5-1 NA TGCGCCAGCAGCTTGGAGTTCAGCTTGAGCTCCTATAATTCACCCCTCCACTTT CASSLEFSLSSYNSPLHF
TRBD1 TRBJ1-1 TRBV12-3/TRBV12-4 NA TGTGCCAGCACCTCAAGGACAGGGGGCGGAGGCGCTTTCTTT CASTSRTGGGGAFF
TRBD1 TRBJ1-1 TRBV7-8 few TGTGCCAGCGGACAGGTTAGGAACACTGAAGCTTTCTTT CASGQVRNTEAFF
NA TRBJ1-1 TRBV4-1 few TGCGCCAGCAGCCAACGGGGGGGATCTGAAGCTTTCTTT CASSQRGGSEAFF
NA TRBJ1-2 TRBV6-1 NA TGTGCCAGCAGTGAAGCGCTTTTGGCAGGGAAGGGCTACACCTTC CASSEALLAGKGYTF
NA TRBJ1-3 TRBV27 few TGTGCCAGCAGTTCACGAGGGGGGTCCTCTGGAAACACCATATATTTT CASSSRGGSSGNTIYF
NA TRBJ1-2 TRBV20-1 NA TGCAGTGCTAGGGTGCAGGGGTATGGCTACACCTTC CSARVQGYGYTF
TRBD2 TRBJ2-4 TRBV28 few TGTGCCAGCAGTTGGGGACGGGACTACCTCCCAGCCAAAAACATTCAGTACTTC CASSWGRDYLPAKNIQYF
TRBD2 TRBJ2-1 TRBV7-2 NA TGTGCCAGCAGCTTACGACTAGCGACCAATGAGCAGTTCTTC CASSLRLATNEQFF
NA TRBJ1-3 TRBV3-1 NA TGTGCCAGCAGCCGATCTACAGGGCCCTCTGGAAACACCATATATTTT CASSRSTGPSGNTIYF
TRBD1 TRBJ2-5 TRBV29-1 once TGCAGCGTTGATCTAGGTTGGACAGGGCCGGAGACCCAGTACTTC CSVDLGWTGPETQYF
NA TRBJ2-3 TRBV29-1 NA TGCAGCGTTTCTTGGGGGAATATAGAGTATTTT CSVSWGNIEYF
TRBD1 TRBJ2-7 TRBV5-1 NA TGCGCCAGCAGCACGGGACAGGGGACGATTTCCTACGAGCAGTACTTC CASSTGQGTISYEQYF
TRBD2 TRBJ2-5 TRBV27 few TGTGCCAGCCGCCCGACTAGCGGGAAGGAAGGGACCCAGTACTTC CASRPTSGKEGTQYF
NA TRBJ1-2 TRBV7-9 NA TGTGCCAGCAGCTTATCAGGTCCGTGGTATGGCTACACCTTC CASSLSGPWYGYTF
NA TRBJ1-2 TRBV5-5 NA TGTGCCAGCAGCCCACTAGGGTCCGCTGAAGGCTACACCTTC CASSPLGSAEGYTF
TRBD2 TRBJ2-1 TRBV29-1 few TGCAGCGTTGATTTGGGGGAGGGTTACAATGAGCAGTTCTTC CSVDLGEGYNEQFF
NA TRBJ1-5 TRBV20-1 few TGCAGTGCTAGACTCACAGGGTTTGATCAGCCCCAGCATTTT CSARLTGFDQPQHF
NA TRBJ2-7 TRBV28 NA TGTGCCAGCAGTTTACCCACGACAAACCACGAGCAGTACTTC CASSLPTTNHEQYF
NA TRBJ2-5 TRBV29-1 NA TGCAGCGCACAGGACGGCTCGGGAGAGACCCAGTACTTC CSAQDGSGETQYF
NA TRBJ2-2 TRBV5-1 few TGCGCCAGCAGCTTGGTACGGGGCGGCACCGGGGAGCTGTTTTTT CASSLVRGGTGELFF
NA TRBJ2-1 TRBV11-2 NA TGTGCCAGCAGCTTGGAATCAGGGGTTAGTGAGCAGTTCTTC CASSLESGVSEQFF
NA TRBJ2-1 TRBV12-3/TRBV12-4 NA TGTGCCAGCAGTTTTGAACTGGCGGGACTCTACAATGAGCAGTTCTTC CASSFELAGLYNEQFF